This T cell receptor (beta chain) was captured in a study of blood T cells in healthy people across ages. General observations from the study: Naive CD4+ cell counts and diversity both ran higher in long-lived than in aged donors.

Worth noting for this clonotype: Its specificity is not known. One end of the junction varies from germline; a read error may be responsible.

Primers used in a second PCR of about 6 to 12 cycles were a sample-barcoded 5' primer and a J-beta primer mix. In TCRdb, the 5' RACE reads were re-called with MiXCR into one record per CDR3 protein. The table includes about 800,000 distinct CDR3 sequences, about half detected once. The CDR3 runs 14 residues. Germline values: CDR1 MNHEY, CDR2 SVGAGI. It was about 9.4 milliliters of peripheral blood that were drawn from each donor. This clonotype was sampled from a man older than 75 in good health. The specimen sequenced was blood. V usage is TRBV6-5 and J usage is TRBJ1-5; D gene ambiguous. CDR3 sequence reads: CASCYSDGVRPQHF. CDR3 sequence (DNA): TGTGCCAGCTGTTATTCCGACGGTGTCCGGCCCCAGCATTTT.